This T cell receptor (beta chain) was recovered during a study of blood T cell repertoires in COVID-19. Study overall: In each case, the material was cDNA or gDNA derived from T cells, B-cell-depleted T cells, or PBMCs.

Original processing methods: Counts of nucleated cells, estimated from reference gene primer amplification, were obtained. Libraries were prepared by immunoSEQ multiplex PCR; TCRdb keeps only in-frame clonotypes and omits some of them. From that table come the V and J calls and clone size; the DNA was used to work out D and trimming. The sample consists of about 300,000 clones, more than 75% of them appearing once. Looked up from germline, CDR1 is SGHVS and CDR2 is FQNEAQ. V lost 5 bases to trimming and J lost 4 bases; unmatched junction nucleotides: 7. The CDR3 runs 16 residues. The receptor was derived from a man aged 25 to 40 who had recovered from COVID-19. Input material: PBMCs or T cells enriched from blood (not recorded which). The rearrangement links TRBV7-8 to TRBJ2-1; 11 bases agree with TRBD2. In DNA, the CDR3 is TGTGCCAGCAGCGTTAGCGGGAGGGCCTTTTACAATGAGCAGTTCTTC. Translation gives CASSVSGRAFYNEQFF.